This T cell receptor beta chain was sequenced during a study of control samples from healthy donors and cancer patients. Some clones are missing from TCRdb's copy, which holds only in-frame ones; the method was immunoSEQ multiplex PCR. The sample holds roughly 120,000 clones; just over 90% are singletons and the top ten take 7.8%. The V gene's germline CDR1 is LGHNT and CDR2 FRNRAP. V shed 0 bases and J shed 4 bases, with 12 bases lying between them. This CDR3 region has 15 residues. The sequencing sample was made of blood. The gene calls are TRBV12-5 and TRBJ1-2; maybe TRBD1 (6 bases). The sequence was collected from a young woman in good health. In nucleotides, the CDR3 is TGTGCTAGTGGTTTGGTCGACCAGGGGTTCTATGGCTACACCTTC. Translating gives CASGLVDQGFYGYTF.